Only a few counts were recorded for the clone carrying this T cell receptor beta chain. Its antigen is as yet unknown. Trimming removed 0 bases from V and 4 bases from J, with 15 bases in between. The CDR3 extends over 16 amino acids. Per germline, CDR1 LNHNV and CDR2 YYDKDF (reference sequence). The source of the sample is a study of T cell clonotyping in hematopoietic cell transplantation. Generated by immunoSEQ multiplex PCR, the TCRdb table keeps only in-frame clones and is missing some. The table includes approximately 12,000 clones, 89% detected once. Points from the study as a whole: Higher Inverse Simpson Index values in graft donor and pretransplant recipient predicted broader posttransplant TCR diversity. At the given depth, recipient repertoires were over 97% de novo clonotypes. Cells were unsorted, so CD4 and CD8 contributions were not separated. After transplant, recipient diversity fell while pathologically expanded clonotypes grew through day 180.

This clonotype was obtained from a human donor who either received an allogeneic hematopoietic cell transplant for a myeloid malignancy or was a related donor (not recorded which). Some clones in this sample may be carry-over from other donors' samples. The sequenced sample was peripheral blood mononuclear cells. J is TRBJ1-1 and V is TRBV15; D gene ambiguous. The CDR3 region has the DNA TGTGCCACCAGCAGAGATCGAGGGTCGGGGAGCACTGAAGCTTTCTTT. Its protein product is CATSRDRGSGSTEAFF.